Below, one T cell receptor beta chain is given with its context. Generated by immunoSEQ multiplex PCR, the TCRdb table keeps only in-frame clones and is missing some. The table lists approximately 380,000 clones, roughly nine tenths of them singletons. This entry comes from a study of blood T cell repertoires in COVID-19. As for the study in general: Italy, Spain and the United States were the sources of the convalescent and acute COVID-19 samples.

The TCR was taken from a woman between 40 and 55 years old who had been exposed to COVID-19. Specimen: PBMCs or T cells enriched from blood (not recorded which).

CDR3 amino acids: CAWSVTRLARTDTQYF. CDR3 in DNA: TGTGCCTGGAGTGTAACGCGACTAGCGCGCACAGATACGCAGTATTTT. The chain recombines TRBV30 with TRBJ2-3; 8 bases align to TRBD2. Germline-derived CDR1 and CDR2 are GTSNPN and SVGIG (reference sequence). The CDR3 totals 16 residues. V shed 0 bases, J shed 1 base, and the junction held 6 bases outside the gene matches.